The clone carrying this T cell receptor beta chain was seen at least ten times. This entry belongs to a study of T-cell reconstitution after alpha-beta-depleted transplantation in children. Trimming took 5 bases from V and 8 from J, leaving 21 bases between them. Germline V gene lookup returns CDR1 SEHNR and CDR2 FQNEAQ (reference sequence). The CDR3 loop spans 15 amino acids. For TCRbeta, the library was prepared with unique molecular identifiers. From the PCR reads, TCRdb called clonotypes with MiXCR, one entry per CDR3 protein. The repertoire holds about 610,000 distinct CDR3 sequences, with over 9.5% as singletons.

This receptor was identified in a human donor who donated a stem cell graft to a child with acute myeloid leukemia. The sequenced sample was PBMCs from the stem cell graft donor, obtained from the stem cell graft. The V gene is TRBV7-9, the J gene TRBJ2-5, with D tentatively TRBD2 (5 bases). CDR3: CASSIVVALPDTQYF. The DNA for the CDR3 is TGTGCCAGCAGCATCGTGGTAGCGCTCCCGGATACCCAGTACTTC.